Listed below are T cell receptor beta chains from one sample, sequenced in a study of vaccination and CD4 T cells after COVID-19. From the PCR reads, TCRdb called clonotypes with MiXCR, one entry per CDR3 protein. The table shows over 10,000 distinct CDR3 sequences, with just over 35% occurring only once. These receptors have no known antigen. Material for sequencing was cultured CD4+ T cells from blood. These receptors came from a human donor with COVID-19. CDR3s include the opening cysteine and the closing phenylalanine or tryptophan. The order of the fields is J gene, D gene, V gene, clone size, CDR3 protein, CDR3 DNA. A D gene is named only where the DNA matches it firmly. Clone sizes are given selectively: once, few, many, or a class where the clone is expanded.

TRBJ1-6,TRBD1,TRBV11-2,-,CASSSINRGTYSPLHF,TGTGCCAGCAGCTCGATCAACAGGGGGACCTATTCACCCCTCCACTTT
TRBJ2-5,TRBD1,TRBV27,-,CASSSRQGVQETQYF,TGTGCCAGCAGTTCTCGACAGGGGGTCCAAGAGACCCAGTACTTC
TRBJ1-1,TRBD1,TRBV19,-,CASSIGGQGRFGTEAFF,TGTGCCAGTAGTATAGGGGGACAGGGAAGATTCGGCACTGAAGCTTTCTTT
TRBJ1-1,-,TRBV19,-,CASSTPAGWGTEAFF,TGTGCCAGTAGTACCCCCGCAGGTTGGGGCACTGAAGCTTTCTTT
TRBJ2-5,-,TRBV18,-,CASSPGIETQYF,TGTGCCAGCTCACCAGGGATAGAGACCCAGTACTTC
TRBJ2-3,TRBD2,TRBV6-1,-,CASSSGGTGGDTQYF,TGTGCCAGCAGCAGCGGGGGAACCGGGGGAGATACGCAGTATTTT
TRBJ2-7,-,TRBV4-2,-,CASSQDTPQQYF,TGTGCCAGCAGCCAAGATACTCCTCAGCAGTACTTC
TRBJ2-4,TRBD1,TRBV6-2/TRBV6-3,-,CASRPGTGVDIQYF,TGTGCCAGCAGGCCCGGGACAGGGGTCGACATTCAGTACTTC
TRBJ2-7,-,TRBV28,-,CASSFTPGGSYYEQYF,TGTGCCAGCAGTTTTACTCCCGGGGGAAGCTACTACGAGCAGTACTTC
TRBJ2-3,TRBD2,TRBV20-1,-,CSARDPLLAGASTDTQYF,TGCAGTGCTAGAGATCCTTTACTAGCGGGGGCTAGCACAGATACGCAGTATTTT
TRBJ2-3,-,TRBV20-1,few,CSAPNRGQSTDTQYF,TGCAGTGCTCCGAACCGAGGACAGAGCACAGATACGCAGTATTTT
TRBJ2-1,-,TRBV5-1,-,CASSLPRGNEQFF,TGCGCCAGCAGCTTGCCCAGGGGAAATGAGCAGTTCTTC
TRBJ2-5,-,TRBV5-3,-,CASSHPRETQYF,TGTGCCAGCAGCCATCCCCGGGAGACCCAGTACTTC
TRBJ2-7,TRBD1,TRBV27,-,CASSSARDRRSYEQYF,TGTGCCAGCAGTTCAGCCCGGGACAGGAGATCCTACGAGCAGTACTTC
TRBJ2-3,TRBD2,TRBV19,-,CASSILAPGLAGNTDTQYF,TGTGCCAGTAGTATCCTCGCACCGGGACTAGCGGGGAACACAGATACGCAGTATTTT
TRBJ1-5,-,TRBV25-1,few,CASSLPGQPQHF,TGTGCCAGCAGTCTCCCGGGCCAGCCCCAGCATTTT
TRBJ1-2,-,TRBV14,-,CASSQEVHSDYGYTF,TGTGCCAGCAGCCAAGAGGTCCACAGCGACTATGGCTACACCTTC
TRBJ2-3,-,TRBV6-1,-,CASSKARQALTDTQYF,TGTGCCAGCAGTAAGGCCCGTCAGGCCCTCACAGATACGCAGTATTTT
TRBJ1-2,TRBD1,TRBV4-1,-,CASSQDVGAGGGAGYTF,TGCGCCAGCAGCCAAGATGTGGGAGCAGGGGGCGGGGCGGGCTACACCTTC
TRBJ1-2,-,TRBV19,-,CASRRSGTYNYGYTF,TGTGCCAGTAGGCGTTCGGGGACTTATAACTATGGCTACACCTTC
TRBJ2-5,TRBD2,TRBV18,-,CASSPSGGALETQYF,TGTGCCAGCTCACCGAGCGGGGGGGCCTTGGAGACCCAGTACTTC
TRBJ2-7,-,TRBV7-2,-,CASSVQGQREQYF,TGTGCCAGCAGCGTTCAGGGTCAGAGGGAGCAGTACTTC
TRBJ1-5,TRBD1,TRBV20-1,-,CSARADQGGSNQPQHF,TGCAGTGCTAGAGCCGATCAGGGGGGTAGCAATCAGCCCCAGCATTTT
TRBJ1-2,TRBD1,TRBV20-1,-,CSARAFPGQGPYGYTF,TGCAGTGCTAGAGCCTTTCCGGGACAGGGGCCCTATGGCTACACCTTC
TRBJ2-5,TRBD2,TRBV5-4,-,CASSLPSGGAPETQYF,TGTGCCAGCAGCCTCCCATCGGGGGGGGCCCCCGAGACCCAGTACTTC
TRBJ1-2,TRBD1,TRBV20-1,few,CSARTGGEGGYTF,TGCAGTGCTAGAACAGGGGGCGAGGGTGGCTACACCTTC
TRBJ2-1,TRBD2,TRBV30,few,CAWSPPGLAGGPLNNEQFF,TGTGCCTGGAGCCCACCGGGACTAGCGGGGGGGCCTCTAAACAATGAGCAGTTCTTC
TRBJ1-4,-,TRBV7-2,-,CASSLAEGGQGEKLFF,TGTGCCAGCAGCTTAGCGGAGGGGGGGCAAGGTGAAAAACTGTTTTTT
TRBJ2-3,-,TRBV2,few,CASQFSLLPDTQYF,TGTGCCAGCCAATTCTCGCTACTCCCAGATACGCAGTATTTT
TRBJ2-2,TRBD1,TRBV7-9,-,CASKRDRESAGELFF,TGTGCCAGCAAACGGGACAGGGAAAGTGCCGGGGAGCTGTTTTTT
TRBJ2-2,-,TRBV27,-,CASSLNERSTGELFF,TGTGCCAGCAGCCTAAATGAGAGGAGTACCGGGGAGCTGTTTTTT
TRBJ1-5,-,TRBV28,-,CASNYGDSNQPQHF,TGTGCCAGCAATTACGGGGATAGCAATCAGCCCCAGCATTTT
TRBJ1-2,-,TRBV11-3,-,CASSLGGQGNGYGYTF,TGTGCCAGCAGCTTAGGAGGCCAGGGGAACGGCTATGGCTACACCTTC
TRBJ2-6,-,TRBV6-1,few,CASWPGANVLTF,TGTGCCAGCTGGCCTGGGGCCAACGTCCTGACTTTC
TRBJ2-5,-,TRBV11-3,once,CASSVTQGLETQYF,TGTGCCAGCAGTGTCACTCAGGGACTAGAGACCCAGTACTTC
TRBJ2-5,TRBD2,TRBV12-3/TRBV12-4,once,CASSPGGAGETQYF,TGTGCCAGCAGTCCCGGGGGGGCCGGCGAGACCCAGTACTTC
TRBJ2-5,-,TRBV19,few,CASSIKGQPQETQYF,TGTGCCAGTAGTATCAAGGGGCAACCTCAAGAGACCCAGTACTTC
TRBJ2-5,TRBD1,TRBV12-3/TRBV12-4,few,CASSPFDRGQETQYF,TGTGCCAGCAGCCCCTTCGACAGGGGCCAAGAGACCCAGTACTTC
TRBJ2-7,-,TRBV19,-,CASTPGQGYNEQYF,TGTGCCAGTACCCCGGGCCAGGGCTATAACGAGCAGTACTTC
TRBJ1-2,-,TRBV5-6,few,CASSPDPATNYGYTF,TGTGCCAGCAGCCCGGACCCAGCCACTAACTATGGCTACACCTTC
TRBJ2-2,TRBD2,TRBV20-1,few,CSASSLAGGGTGELFF,TGCAGTGCTAGCTCTCTAGCGGGGGGAGGCACCGGGGAGCTGTTTTTT
TRBJ1-5,-,TRBV5-8,-,CASSPRAGAHQGSQPQHF,TGTGCCAGCAGCCCCCGAGCAGGGGCACACCAGGGGAGTCAGCCCCAGCATTTT
TRBJ1-3,-,TRBV6-5,-,CASSYAGVDGNTIYF,TGTGCCAGCAGTTACGCCGGGGTCGATGGAAACACCATATATTTT
TRBJ1-3,-,TRBV12-3/TRBV12-4,-,CASSLGIGTGNTIYF,TGTGCCAGCAGTTTAGGTATCGGGACTGGAAACACCATATATTTT
TRBJ2-2,-,TRBV11-3,-,CASGVRDLGTGELFF,TGTGCCAGCGGGGTCAGGGACTTGGGTACCGGGGAGCTGTTTTTT
TRBJ2-5,TRBD1,TRBV20-1,few,CSAPDRSGLTQYF,TGCAGTGCCCCGGACAGGTCCGGGTTGACCCAGTACTTC
TRBJ2-2,TRBD1,TRBV10-3,-,CAIKPGGGRYTGELFF,TGCGCCATAAAACCAGGGGGCGGGCGATACACCGGGGAGCTGTTTTTT
TRBJ2-1,TRBD2,TRBV7-2,-,CASSGDASGNEQFF,TGTGCCAGCAGCGGAGACGCTAGCGGCAATGAGCAGTTCTTC
TRBJ1-4,-,TRBV28,-,CATAQGGLEKLFF,TGTGCCACCGCCCAGGGTGGGCTTGAAAAACTGTTTTTT
TRBJ2-7,-,TRBV7-2,few,CASSLAAGLAEQYF,TGTGCCAGCAGCCTCGCGGCAGGGTTGGCCGAGCAGTACTTC
TRBJ2-3,-,TRBV20-1,-,CSAPGGHRDTQYF,TGCAGTGCTCCGGGGGGCCACCGAGATACGCAGTATTTT
TRBJ2-7,TRBD1,TRBV7-2,-,CASSPGQISSYEQYF,TGTGCCAGCAGCCCGGGACAGATAAGCTCCTACGAGCAGTACTTC